Each of the 2 T cell receptor beta chains below was sequenced from the same sample in a study of T-cell memory formation after mild COVID-19. TCRdb reprocessed the 5' RACE reads with MiXCR, giving one entry per CDR3 protein. The data contain about 470,000 distinct CDR3 sequences, around a quarter of them seen just once; the ten biggest clones take up approximately 13%. The sequenced sample consisted of PBMCs or a T cell subset sorted from them (not recorded which). The receptors were gathered from an adult woman who had mild COVID-19 (a few samples of this study predate the infection). Cell type and time point are not known.

The J gene is TRBJ2-2, the V gene TRBV7-2; TRBD2 aligns across 9 bases. Germline V gives CDR1 SGHTA, CDR2 FQGNSA. The CDR3 contains 15 residues. V shed 1 base and J 6 bases; nucleotides not matched to a gene: 3. CDR3 in amino acids: CASSLEGTSSGELFF. CDR3 DNA: TGTGCCAGCAGCTTAGAAGGGACTAGCTCCGGGGAGCTGTTTTTT.

This clonotype has a count of ten or more. The chain is built from TRBV7-2 and TRBJ2-3; 13 bases align to TRBD2. Germline loops: CDR1 SGHTA, CDR2 FQGNSA. The V and J ends lost 4 bases and 4 bases, in that order; junction bases with no gene match: 5. The CDR3 is made up of 16 amino acids. CDR3 DNA: TGTGCCAGCAGCTCAAGACTAGCGGGAGGTGCAGATACGCAGTATTTT. Residues: CASSSRLAGGADTQYF.